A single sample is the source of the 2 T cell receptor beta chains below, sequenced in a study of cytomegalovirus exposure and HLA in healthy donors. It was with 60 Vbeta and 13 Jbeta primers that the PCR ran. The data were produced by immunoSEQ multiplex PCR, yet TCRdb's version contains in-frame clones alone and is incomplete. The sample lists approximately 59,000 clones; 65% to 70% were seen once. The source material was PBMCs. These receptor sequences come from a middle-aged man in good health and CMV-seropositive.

The CDR3 region has the DNA TGTGCCAGCAGCTTAGGACAGGGAGAAAAACTGTTTTTT. Translating it yields CASSLGQGEKLFF. The rearrangement uses TRBV7-9 and TRBJ1-4, with 7 bases lining up with TRBD1. CDR1 and CDR2 (germline): SEHNR, FQNEAQ (reference sequence). The CDR3 has 13 residues. Trimming took 1 base from V and 8 from J; bases not matched to a gene: 1.

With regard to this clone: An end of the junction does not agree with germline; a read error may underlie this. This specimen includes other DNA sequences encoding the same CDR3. The CDR3: CASSLVDRSYEQYF. CDR3 bases: TGCGCCAGCAGCTTGGTAGACAGGTCCTACGAGCAGTACTTC. The chain combines TRBV7-9 with TRBJ2-7; D possibly corresponds to TRBD1 (6 bases). The CDR3 has 14 residues. Germline V CDR1 and CDR2: SEHNR, FQNEAQ (reference sequence).